The rows below give T cell receptor beta chains drawn from one sample of a study of blood T cell repertoires in COVID-19. Method: immunoSEQ multiplex PCR; TCRdb's copy keeps in-frame clones and lacks some. The sample consists of roughly 230,000 clones, about 86% of them appearing once. The sample taken for sequencing was peripheral blood. The receptors here all came from a middle-aged man with active or convalescent COVID-19. CDR3s include the opening cysteine and the closing phenylalanine or tryptophan. Fields, in order: V gene, clone size, D gene, J gene, CDR3 DNA, CDR3 protein. The D gene is left open where the match is weak. Size values are once, few and many counts, or a class for expanded clones, and some rows have none.

TRBV2,few,TRBD1,TRBJ2-3,TGTGCCAGCACCTACAGGGGTTTCCACACAGATACGCAGTATTTT,CASTYRGFHTDTQYF
TRBV7-9,-,TRBD1,TRBJ1-5,TGTGCCAGCAGCTTAGTAGGGACAGGGGGCGGTCAGCCCCAGCATTTT,CASSLVGTGGGQPQHF
TRBV29-1,few,-,TRBJ2-5,TGCAGCACCCGGGAGACCAATAGACCCAAAGAGACCCAGTACTTC,CSTRETNRPKETQYF
TRBV24-1,-,-,TRBJ2-2,TGTGCCACCAGTGATCTCCAGGGGACGAGGGCCACCGGGGAGCTGTTTTTT,CATSDLQGTRATGELFF
TRBV7-9,-,TRBD1,TRBJ1-2,TGTGCCAGCAGGTCCGAGGGGGCCCGGTGGAATGGCTACACCTTC,CASRSEGARWNGYTF
TRBV5-4,-,-,TRBJ1-6,TGTGCCAGCAGCTTGAGTCGGCGGGGAGGTAATTCACCCCTCCACTTT,CASSLSRRGGNSPLHF
TRBV3-1/TRBV3-2,-,-,TRBJ1-6,TGTGCCAGCAGCCAAAGTCAGTATAATTCACCCCTCCACTTT,CASSQSQYNSPLHF
TRBV4-2,-,-,TRBJ1-2,TGTGCCAGCAGCCAAGAAGCCATCTATGGCTACACCTTC,CASSQEAIYGYTF
TRBV28,-,TRBD1,TRBJ2-3,TGTGCCAGCAGGGGGGACAGGGGCACCACAGATACGCAGTATTTT,CASRGDRGTTDTQYF
TRBV11-2,-,TRBD2,TRBJ2-3,TGTGCCAGCAGCTTAGATTACCTAGCGGGGGGGCCATCGGATACGCAGTATTTT,CASSLDYLAGGPSDTQYF
TRBV12-5,once,TRBD2,TRBJ2-2,TGTGCTAGTGGTTTGGGACTAGCGGGGGGGACCGGGGAGCTGTTTTTT,CASGLGLAGGTGELFF
TRBV6-6,-,-,TRBJ1-6,TGTGCCAGCAGTTACTCGCAGGGTAAAGGATCACCCCTCCACTTT,CASSYSQGKGSPLHF
TRBV5-1,-,TRBD2,TRBJ2-2,TGCGCCAGCAGCATGGGACTAGCGGGGTACACCGGGGAGCTGTTTTTT,CASSMGLAGYTGELFF
TRBV5-1,-,-,TRBJ1-4,TGCGCCAGCAGCTTGGTGGGGGCGCGCGATGAAAAACTGTTTTTT,CASSLVGARDEKLFF
TRBV5-5,-,TRBD1,TRBJ2-5,TGTGCCAGCAGCTTGGTTGGGACAGCTCAAGAGACCCAGTACTTC,CASSLVGTAQETQYF
TRBV7-2,-,-,TRBJ1-1,TGTGCCAGCAGCCCCTCGGGGGGTAAGAACACTGAAGCTTTCTTT,CASSPSGGKNTEAFF
TRBV9,-,TRBD1,TRBJ1-4,TGTGCCAGCAGCGTAATCCCTTTAACAGGGGTAGGTAATGAAAAACTGTTTTTT,CASSVIPLTGVGNEKLFF
TRBV7-2,-,TRBD1,TRBJ1-1,TGTGCCAGCAGCTTATTCCGTCAGGGGGCTGAAGCTTTCTTT,CASSLFRQGAEAFF
TRBV5-1,-,TRBD1,TRBJ1-2,TGCGCCAGCAGCACCGGGGGACAGGGAGTCCCATATGGCTACACCTTC,CASSTGGQGVPYGYTF
TRBV5-1,-,-,TRBJ1-3,TGCGCCAGCAGTGAGGACGACAGCTCTGGAAACACCATATATTTT,CASSEDDSSGNTIYF
TRBV30,few,-,TRBJ1-1,TGTGCCTGGACCTGGAACACTGAAGCTTTCTTT,CAWTWNTEAFF
TRBV27,-,-,TRBJ1-5,TGTGCCAGCAGTTTCCATCCCCCCGGGACTGCCAACAATCAGCCCCAGCATTTT,CASSFHPPGTANNQPQHF
TRBV18,-,TRBD1,TRBJ2-7,TGTGCCAGCTCACCGGACAGGGCGCGGGAGCAGTACTTC,CASSPDRAREQYF
TRBV19,once,TRBD2,TRBJ2-3,TGTGCCAGTACCCCCCACGGGGGGGCGCGGACAGATACGCAGTATTTT,CASTPHGGARTDTQYF
TRBV14,few,TRBD1,TRBJ1-2,TGTGCCAGCAGCCAAGATGTCAGGGGGCGAAATGGCTACACCTTC,CASSQDVRGRNGYTF
TRBV7-9,-,TRBD1,TRBJ1-5,TGTGCCAGCAGCTCCGGGACAGCGGCGAGCAATCAGCCCCAGCATTTT,CASSSGTAASNQPQHF
TRBV27,-,-,TRBJ2-7,TGTGCCAGCAGTTCGACTATCTCCTACGAGCAGTACTTC,CASSSTISYEQYF
TRBV24-1,once,TRBD1,TRBJ2-1,TGTGCCACCAGTGATGTGGGACAGGGGATAAATGAGCAGTTCTTC,CATSDVGQGINEQFF
TRBV4-2,-,-,TRBJ2-4,TGTGCCAGCAGCCAAGAGAGCGGTGTTCCTTTTGGCAAAAACATTCAGTACTTC,CASSQESGVPFGKNIQYF
TRBV6-6,-,TRBD2,TRBJ2-1,TGTGCCAGCAGCCCCGGGCTAGCGGGACGTAGTGGGCAGTTCTTC,CASSPGLAGRSGQFF
TRBV7-3,-,TRBD2,TRBJ2-1,TGTGCCAGCAGCCCCGCCTCTAGCGGGGGTGAGCAGTTCTTC,CASSPASSGGEQFF
TRBV5-1,-,-,TRBJ2-3,TGCGCCAGCAGCTTGGAAGCGTATAGCACAGATACGCAGTATTTT,CASSLEAYSTDTQYF
TRBV28,-,-,TRBJ1-5,TGTGCCAGCAGTTTTCAGGGGCTGAGCAATCAGCCCCAGCATTTT,CASSFQGLSNQPQHF
TRBV28,-,TRBD1,TRBJ1-5,TGTGCCAGCAGTTTACGGACAGGAAACAATCAGCCCCAGCATTTT,CASSLRTGNNQPQHF
TRBV20-1,-,-,TRBJ1-2,TGCAGTGCTAGTCCACAGACTAACTATGGCTACACCTTC,CSASPQTNYGYTF
TRBV18,-,TRBD1,TRBJ1-5,TGTGCCAGCTCACCATCGGACAGGCTAAATCAGCCCCAGCATTTT,CASSPSDRLNQPQHF
TRBV6-5,-,-,TRBJ1-1,TGTGCCAGCAGCCCAAACAGGGTATTCACTGAAGCTTTCTTT,CASSPNRVFTEAFF
TRBV15,-,-,TRBJ2-1,TGTGCCACCAGCAGAGAATTGCAGGCCAAACTCAATGAGCAGTTCTTC,CATSRELQAKLNEQFF
TRBV12-3/TRBV12-4,few,-,TRBJ2-2,TGTGCCAGCACGAGGAACACCGGGGAGCTGTTTTTT,CASTRNTGELFF
TRBV7-2,-,-,TRBJ2-3,TGTGCCAGCAGCCCCCCGGGGGATACGCAGTATTTT,CASSPPGDTQYF
TRBV11-2,-,-,TRBJ1-3,TGTGCCAGCAGCTTAGGTAGCTCTGGAAACACCATATATTTT,CASSLGSSGNTIYF
TRBV18,few,-,TRBJ1-3,TGTGCCAGCTCAGAACTCCAGGGTACGAGGGGAAACACCATATATTTT,CASSELQGTRGNTIYF
TRBV2,once,TRBD1,TRBJ1-2,TGTGCCAGCAGTTCCACAGGGGGCAACTATGGCTACACCTTC,CASSSTGGNYGYTF
TRBV6-2/TRBV6-3,once,-,TRBJ2-7,TGTGCCAGCAGTTACCCACAGGGCACCGACTCCTACGAGCAGTACTTC,CASSYPQGTDSYEQYF